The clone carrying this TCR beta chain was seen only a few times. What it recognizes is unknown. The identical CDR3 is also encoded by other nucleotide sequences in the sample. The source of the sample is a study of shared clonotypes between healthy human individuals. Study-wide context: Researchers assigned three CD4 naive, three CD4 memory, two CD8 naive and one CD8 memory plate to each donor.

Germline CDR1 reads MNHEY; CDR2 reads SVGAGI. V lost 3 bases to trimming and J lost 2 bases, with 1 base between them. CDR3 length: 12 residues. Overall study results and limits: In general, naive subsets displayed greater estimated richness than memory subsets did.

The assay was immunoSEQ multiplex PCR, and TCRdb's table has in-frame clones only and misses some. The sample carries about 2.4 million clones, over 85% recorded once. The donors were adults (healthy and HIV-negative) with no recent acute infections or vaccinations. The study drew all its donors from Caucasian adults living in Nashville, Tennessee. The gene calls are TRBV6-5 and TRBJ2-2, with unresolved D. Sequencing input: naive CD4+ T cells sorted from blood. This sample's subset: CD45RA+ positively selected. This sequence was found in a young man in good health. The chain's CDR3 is CASSYNTGELFF. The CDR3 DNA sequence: TGTGCCAGCAGTTATAACACCGGGGAGCTGTTTTTT.